The rows below give T cell receptor beta chains drawn from one sample of a study of blood T cells in healthy people across ages. One entry per CDR3 protein, called by TCRdb with MiXCR from the 5' RACE reads. Of fewer than 2 million distinct CDR3 sequences listed, about two fifths are singletons. Sequencing was done on a sample of blood. Receptors were obtained from a human donor in good health. The CDR3 runs from the conserved cysteine through the conserved F or W. A D gene is named only where the DNA matches it firmly. Clone size, where shown, is once, few, many, or a class for clones that have expanded.

j_call | clone_size | v_call | d_call | cdr3_length | cdr3_aa | cdr3_nt
TRBJ2-5 | . | TRBV10-3 | . | 10 | CAISDGAQYF | TGTGCCATCAGTGATGGCGCGCAGTACTTC
TRBJ1-1 | once | TRBV29-1 | . | 13 | CSVVRRVNTEAFF | TGCAGCGTTGTAAGACGGGTGAACACTGAAGCTTTCTTT
TRBJ2-7 | many | TRBV5-4 | . | 14 | CASSLYGVTYEQYF | TGTGCCAGCAGCTTGTATGGAGTCACCTACGAGCAGTACTTC
TRBJ1-1 | . | TRBV5-1 | . | 13 | CACSLSSSTEAFF | TGCGCCTGCAGCTTGTCCTCAAGCACTGAAGCTTTCTTT
TRBJ2-1 | few | TRBV9 | . | 15 | CASSVAIAVYNEQFF | TGTGCCAGCAGCGTAGCGATAGCAGTCTACAATGAGCAGTTCTTC
TRBJ2-7 | . | TRBV20-1 | . | 12 | CSASLYTAEQYF | TGCAGTGCTAGTCTGTATACGGCTGAGCAGTACTTC
TRBJ1-1 | . | TRBV7-2 | . | 14 | CASSLGPAPDEAFF | TGTGCCAGCAGCTTAGGTCCGGCCCCGGATGAAGCTTTCTTT
TRBJ1-2 | . | TRBV7-2 | . | 15 | CASSPLTGLNYGYTF | TGTGCCAGCAGCCCCCTGACAGGACTCAACTATGGCTACACCTTC
TRBJ1-5 | . | TRBV29-1 | . | 14 | CSVGPGGPDQPQHF | TGCAGCGTTGGGCCGGGCGGCCCGGATCAGCCCCAGCATTTT
TRBJ1-5 | few | TRBV7-2 | . | 15 | CASSTTGTRNWPQHF | TGTGCCAGCAGCACCACAGGGACCCGAAATTGGCCCCAGCATTTT
TRBJ2-7 | few | TRBV27 | . | 14 | CASRTHSRNYEQYF | TGTGCCAGCCGAACCCACAGCAGAAATTACGAGCAGTACTTC
TRBJ1-1 | . | TRBV18 | . | 16 | CASSPRARNPVSAAFF | TGTGCCAGCTCACCACGGGCCAGAAACCCCGTCTCTGCAGCTTTCTTT
TRBJ1-4 | few | TRBV12-3/TRBV12-4 | . | 15 | CASSLTGDLNEKLFF | TGTGCCAGCAGTCTCACAGGAGATCTTAATGAAAAACTGTTTTTT
TRBJ2-4 | few | TRBV6-5 | . | 13 | CASMVAAKNIQYF | TGTGCCAGCATGGTGGCGGCCAAAAACATTCAGTACTTC